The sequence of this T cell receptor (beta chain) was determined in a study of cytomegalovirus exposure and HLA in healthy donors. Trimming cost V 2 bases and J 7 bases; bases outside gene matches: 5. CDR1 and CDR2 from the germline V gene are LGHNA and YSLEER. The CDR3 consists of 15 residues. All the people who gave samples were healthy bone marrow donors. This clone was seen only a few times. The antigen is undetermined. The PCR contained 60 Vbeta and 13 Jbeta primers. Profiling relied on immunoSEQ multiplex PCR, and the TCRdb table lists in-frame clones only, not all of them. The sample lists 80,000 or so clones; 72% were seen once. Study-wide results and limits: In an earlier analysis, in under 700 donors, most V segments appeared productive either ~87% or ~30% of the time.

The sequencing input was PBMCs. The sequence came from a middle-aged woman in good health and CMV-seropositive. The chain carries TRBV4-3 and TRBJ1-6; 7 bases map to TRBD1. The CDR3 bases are TGCGCCAGCAGCCAATCACAGGGGACGAATTCACCCCTCCACTTT. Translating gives CASSQSQGTNSPLHF.